These 12 T cell receptor beta chains originate from one sample sequenced in a study of T cell repertoires in cytomegalovirus infection. TCRdb ran MiXCR on the reads and lists one entry per CDR3 protein. This sample has about 530,000 distinct CDR3 sequences; approximately 25% occur once, and the top ten carry 13%. The sequencing input was PBMCs. The origin of the receptors is a human donor in good health (CMV status not recorded). Some clones in this sample may be carry-over from other donors' samples.

V is TRBV27 and J is TRBJ2-7; the D gene could be TRBD1 or TRBD2 (5 bases each). Germline lookup yields CDR1 MNHEY and CDR2 SMNVEV (reference sequence). The CDR3 runs to 13 residues. Trimming removed 3 bases from V and 3 bases from J, with 9 bases in between. CDR3 region: CASSFPGSYEQYF. The CDR3 nucleotides are TGTGCCAGCAGTTTCCCAGGGAGCTACGAGCAGTACTTC.

The rearrangement uses TRBV7-3 and TRBJ2-1, with TRBD2 matching over 7 bases. V dropped 4 bases and J dropped 5; count of bases not matched to a gene: 8. Per germline, CDR1 SGHTA and CDR2 FQGTGA. This CDR3 is built from 15 residues. CDR3 amino acids: CASSSRLAPDNEQFF. CDR3 nucleotides: TGTGCCAGCAGCTCCCGACTAGCTCCCGACAATGAGCAGTTCTTC.

This clonotype was seen more than once but under ten times. The chain couples TRBV11-2 to TRBJ2-1; no definite D call. Deletions cut 1 base from V and 7 bases from J, with 14 bases between. The germline gives CDR1 SGHAT, CDR2 FQNNGV. The CDR3 sequence is 15 residues long. As DNA, the CDR3 is TGTGCCAGCAGCTTAGGACCGGGCTTAAGGAATGAGCAGTTCTTC. Its protein is CASSLGPGLRNEQFF.

Ten or more counts support this clonotype. The gene calls are TRBV20-1 and TRBJ2-5; D is unresolved. Germline CDR1 is DFQATT and CDR2 is SNEGSKA (reference sequence). V was cut by 1 base and J by 7 bases, with 7 bases left in between. This CDR3 comprises 11 residues. The CDR3 bases are TGCAGTGCTAGAGGGTCGGCGACCCAGTACTTC. Translating gives CSARGSATQYF.

This clonotype showed up just once. The V call is TRBV29-1, the J call TRBJ2-1; D is perhaps TRBD2 (5 bases). This CDR3 has 15 amino acids. V gave up 6 bases and J gave up 4 bases, with 19 bases separating them. The V gene's germline CDR1 is SQVTM and CDR2 ANQGSEA. This CDR3 reads CSVRVPGLSYNEQFF. CDR3 sequence (DNA): TGCAGCGTGAGGGTACCCGGACTGTCGTACAATGAGCAGTTCTTC.

The chain carries TRBV18 and TRBJ1-1; D unresolved. The CDR3 length is 15 residues. Germline V lookup: CDR1 KGHSH, CDR2 LQKENI. Trimming took 1 base from V and 2 from J, leaving 11 bases between them. The CDR3 loop is CASSPRLEFNTEAFF. The DNA for the CDR3 is TGTGCCAGCTCACCACGGTTGGAGTTCAACACTGAAGCTTTCTTT.

The genes are TRBV28 and TRBJ2-2, with TRBD2 identical over 13 bases. With V trimmed by 8 bases and J by 5 bases, 2 bases remained unmatched. Looked up from germline, CDR1 is MDHEN and CDR2 is SYDVKM. The CDR3 length is 14 residues. The CDR3: CASGTSGVTGELFF. The CDR3 DNA is TGTGCCAGCGGGACTAGCGGGGTAACCGGGGAGCTGTTTTTT.

DNA of the CDR3: TGTGCCAGCAGTTACCAAGGCTACGAGCAGTACTTC. Protein product: CASSYQGYEQYF. The genes are TRBV6-2 or TRBV6-3 and TRBJ2-7; D not resolved. The V gene lost 2 bases and the J gene lost 3 bases, with 5 bases spanning the gap. Germline lookup yields CDR1 MNHEY and CDR2 SVGEGT. The CDR3 is made up of 12 amino acids.

In this sample, this clonotype turned up a few times. The chain links TRBV10-3 to TRBJ2-1; the match to TRBD2 covers 12 bases. This CDR3 spans 14 amino acids. CDR1 is ENHRY and CDR2 is SYGVKD in the germline V gene. The J segment lost 7 bases and the V segment lost 10 bases, leaving 8 bases of the junction unmatched. CDR3 in DNA: TGTGCCACCCACCGGACTAGCGGGAAGAATGAGCAGTTCTTC. This translates into CATHRTSGKNEQFF.

The chain recombines TRBV25-1 with TRBJ1-2; 9 bases align to TRBD1. CDR3 length: 16 residues. Germline values: CDR1 MGHDK, CDR2 SYGVNS. V trimming: 6 bases; J trimming: 0 bases; junction bases outside the gene matches: 8. CDR3: CASSEIGDRANYGYTF. CDR3 DNA sequence: TGTGCCAGCAGCGAGATAGGGGACAGGGCTAACTATGGCTACACCTTC.

The V and J genes are TRBV12-3 or TRBV12-4 and TRBJ2-7; maybe TRBD2 (5 bases). This CDR3 comprises 14 residues. The V and J ends lost 6 bases and 3 bases respectively, with 15 bases between them. The CDR3 is CASSRQGGNYEQYF. The CDR3 DNA reads TGTGCCAGCAGCAGACAAGGAGGAAACTACGAGCAGTACTTC.

This clonotype has just a few counts. The V gene is TRBV7-2, the J gene TRBJ2-3, with D uncertain. This CDR3 is 14 amino acids long. V lost 0 bases, J lost 10 bases, and 14 bases lay in between. The germline V gene has CDR1 SGHTA and CDR2 FQGNSA. The CDR3 sequence: CASSLANSGVPQYF. CDR3 nucleotide sequence: TGTGCCAGCAGCTTAGCTAATTCTGGTGTTCCGCAGTATTTT.